The clone carrying this TCR beta chain was counted once. Per the original data handling: Reference gene primers were amplified, and this amplification served to estimate nucleated cell counts. Sequencing was performed with immunoSEQ multiplex PCR; in TCRdb, only in-frame clones are kept and a portion is missing. The V and J calls and clone size are taken from that table; D and trimming were inferred from the DNA. Found here are 70,000 to 95,000 clones, 90% to 95% of them singletons; the top ten hold under 5%. The data originate from a study of blood T cell repertoires in COVID-19. From germline, CDR1 is SGHNT and CDR2 YENEEA. The CDR3 runs 15 residues. V was pared by 5 bases and J by 4 bases, with 6 bases of the junction left unmatched.

The chain recombines TRBV11-3 with TRBJ2-1, with 9 positions matching TRBD1. Sequencing was performed on peripheral blood. The sequence was obtained from a woman in her forties or fifties in a cohort sampled during active COVID-19. The CDR3 loop reads CASSLGTGSYNEQFF. The CDR3 DNA reads as TGTGCCAGCAGCCTAGGGACAGGGAGTTACAATGAGCAGTTCTTC.